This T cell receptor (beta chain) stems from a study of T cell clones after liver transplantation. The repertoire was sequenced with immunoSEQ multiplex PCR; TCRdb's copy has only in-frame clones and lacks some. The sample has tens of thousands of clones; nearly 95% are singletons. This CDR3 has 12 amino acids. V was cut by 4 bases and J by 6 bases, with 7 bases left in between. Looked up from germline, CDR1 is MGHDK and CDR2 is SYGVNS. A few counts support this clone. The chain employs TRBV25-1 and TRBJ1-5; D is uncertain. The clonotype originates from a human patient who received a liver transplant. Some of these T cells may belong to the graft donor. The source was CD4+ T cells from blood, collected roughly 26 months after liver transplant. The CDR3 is CASSVGGQPQHF. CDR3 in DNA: TGTGCCAGCAGTGTAGGTGGTCAGCCCCAGCATTTT.